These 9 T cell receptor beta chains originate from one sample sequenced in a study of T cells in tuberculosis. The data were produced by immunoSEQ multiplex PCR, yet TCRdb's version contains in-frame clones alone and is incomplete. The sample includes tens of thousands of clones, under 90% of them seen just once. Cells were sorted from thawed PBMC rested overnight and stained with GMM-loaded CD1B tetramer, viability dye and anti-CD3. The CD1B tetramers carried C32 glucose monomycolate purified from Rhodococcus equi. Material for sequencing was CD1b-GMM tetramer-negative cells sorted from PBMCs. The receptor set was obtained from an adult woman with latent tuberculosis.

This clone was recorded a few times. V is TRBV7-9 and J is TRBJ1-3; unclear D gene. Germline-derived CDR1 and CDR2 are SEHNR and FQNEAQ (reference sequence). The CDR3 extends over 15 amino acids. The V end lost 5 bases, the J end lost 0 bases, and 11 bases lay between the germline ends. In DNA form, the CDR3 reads TGTGCCAGCAGCATTTATGCACTCTCTGGAAACACCATATATTTT. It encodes CASSIYALSGNTIYF.

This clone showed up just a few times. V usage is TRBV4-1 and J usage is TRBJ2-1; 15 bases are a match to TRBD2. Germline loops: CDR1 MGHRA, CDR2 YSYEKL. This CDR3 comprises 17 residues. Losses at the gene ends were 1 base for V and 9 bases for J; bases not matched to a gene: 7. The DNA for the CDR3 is TGCGCCAGCAGCCAAGTAGCCGGACTAGCGGGAGGGGGTGAGCAGTTCTTC. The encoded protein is CASSQVAGLAGGGEQFF.

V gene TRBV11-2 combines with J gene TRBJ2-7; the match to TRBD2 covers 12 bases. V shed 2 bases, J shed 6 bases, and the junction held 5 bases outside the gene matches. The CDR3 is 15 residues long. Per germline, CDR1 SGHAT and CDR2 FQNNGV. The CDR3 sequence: CASSLRLAGVAEQYF. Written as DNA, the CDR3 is TGTGCCAGCAGCTTACGACTAGCGGGAGTTGCCGAGCAGTACTTC.

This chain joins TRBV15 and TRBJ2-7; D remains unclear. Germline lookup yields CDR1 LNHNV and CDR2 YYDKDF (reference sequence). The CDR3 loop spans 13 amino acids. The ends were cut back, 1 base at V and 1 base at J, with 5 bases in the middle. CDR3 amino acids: CATSRAGSYEQYF. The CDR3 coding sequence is TGTGCCACCAGCAGAGCCGGTTCCTACGAGCAGTACTTC. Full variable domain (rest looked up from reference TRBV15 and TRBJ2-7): DAMVIQNPRYQVTQFGKPVTLSCSQTLNHNVMYWYQQKSSQAPKLLFHYYDKDFNNEADTPDNFQSRRPNTSFCFLDIRSPGLGDTAMYLCATSRAGSYEQYFGPGTRLTVT.

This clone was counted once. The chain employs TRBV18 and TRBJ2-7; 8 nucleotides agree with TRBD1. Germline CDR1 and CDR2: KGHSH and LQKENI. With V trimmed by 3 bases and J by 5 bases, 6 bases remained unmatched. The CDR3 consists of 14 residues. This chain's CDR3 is CASSPGDRGNEQYF. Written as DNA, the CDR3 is TGTGCCAGCTCACCTGGAGACAGGGGAAACGAGCAGTACTTC. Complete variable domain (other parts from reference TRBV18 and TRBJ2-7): NAGVMQNPRHLVRRRGQEARLRCSPMKGHSHVYWYRQLPEEGLKFMVYLQKENIIDESGMPKERFSAEFPKEGPSILRIQQVVRGDSAAYFCASSPGDRGNEQYFGPGTRLTVT.

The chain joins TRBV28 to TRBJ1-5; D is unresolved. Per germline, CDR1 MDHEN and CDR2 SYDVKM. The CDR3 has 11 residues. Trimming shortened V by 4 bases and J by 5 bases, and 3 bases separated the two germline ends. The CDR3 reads CASSSDQPQHF. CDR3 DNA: TGTGCCAGCAGTTCGGATCAGCCCCAGCATTTT.

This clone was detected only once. In DNA form, the CDR3 reads TGTGCCAGCAGCCCAGGGACAGTCCTTAATTCACCCCTCCACTTT. Translating gives CASSPGTVLNSPLHF. The chain employs TRBV7-2 and TRBJ1-6; 7 bases are shared with TRBD1. CDR1 is SGHTA and CDR2 is FQGNSA in the germline V gene. The CDR3 runs to 15 residues. J gave up 6 bases and V 5 bases, and 7 bases lay outside the gene matches.

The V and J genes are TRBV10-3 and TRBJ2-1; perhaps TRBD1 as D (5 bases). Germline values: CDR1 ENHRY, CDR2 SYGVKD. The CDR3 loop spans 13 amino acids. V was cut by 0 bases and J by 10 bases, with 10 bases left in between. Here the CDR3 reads CAISESDRSEQFF. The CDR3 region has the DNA TGTGCCATCAGTGAGTCTGACAGAAGCGAGCAGTTCTTC.

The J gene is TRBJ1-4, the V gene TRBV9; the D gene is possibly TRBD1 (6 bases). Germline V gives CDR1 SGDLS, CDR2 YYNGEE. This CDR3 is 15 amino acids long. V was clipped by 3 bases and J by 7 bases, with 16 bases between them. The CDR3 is CASSAGMGAGEKLFF. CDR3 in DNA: TGTGCCAGCAGCGCCGGTATGGGGGCTGGTGAAAAACTGTTTTTT.